A selection of T cell receptor beta chains follows, all from one sample in a study of T-cell memory formation after mild COVID-19. From the 5' RACE reads, TCRdb called clonotypes with MiXCR, one entry per CDR3 protein. The table includes just over 400,000 distinct CDR3 sequences, under 25% detected once. The specimen sequenced was PBMCs or a T cell subset sorted from them (not recorded which). The receptor source for this set is an adult woman who had mild COVID-19 (a few samples of this study predate the infection). Cell type and time point are not known. CDR3s include the opening cysteine and the closing phenylalanine or tryptophan. The order of the fields is V gene, D gene, J gene, clone size, CDR3 protein, CDR3 DNA. D genes are given only for firm matches. Clone size is not always given. Where it is, it says once, few, many or a class for expanded clones.

V: TRBV6-5
D: -
J: TRBJ1-5
size: -
CDR3: CASRQGNQPQHF
DNA: TGTGCCAGCAGACAGGGCAATCAGCCCCAGCATTTT

V: TRBV5-1
D: -
J: TRBJ2-2
size: -
CDR3: CASRVVAYTGELFF
DNA: TGCGCCAGCAGGGTGGTAGCTTACACCGGGGAGCTGTTTTTT

V: TRBV4-2
D: -
J: TRBJ1-1
size: -
CDR3: CASSQDLTPRLEAFF
DNA: TGTGCCAGCAGCCAAGATCTGACCCCGCGATTAGAAGCTTTCTTT

V: TRBV20-1
D: -
J: TRBJ1-1
size: -
CDR3: CSALPATSGTEAFF
DNA: TGCAGTGCCCTCCCGGCGACATCCGGCACTGAAGCTTTCTTT

V: TRBV30
D: TRBD1
J: TRBJ1-1
size: -
CDR3: CAWSVGTGLTEAFF
DNA: TGTGCCTGGAGTGTGGGGACAGGGTTGACTGAAGCTTTCTTT

V: TRBV2
D: -
J: TRBJ2-3
size: many
CDR3: CASSEADTQYF
DNA: TGTGCCAGCAGTGAGGCAGATACGCAGTATTTT

V: TRBV6-2/TRBV6-3
D: -
J: TRBJ1-4
size: -
CDR3: CASSFTGLGNEILFF
DNA: TGTGCCAGCAGTTTCACAGGGCTTGGAAATGAAATACTGTTTTTT

V: TRBV5-5
D: -
J: TRBJ1-2
size: -
CDR3: CASSPGLLSGYTF
DNA: TGTGCCAGCAGCCCGGGACTGCTGAGTGGCTACACCTTC

V: TRBV6-5
D: TRBD1
J: TRBJ1-2
size: -
CDR3: CASSSGGVDYGYTF
DNA: TGTGCCAGCAGTTCAGGGGGCGTAGACTATGGCTACACCTTC

V: TRBV20-1
D: -
J: TRBJ1-2
size: few
CDR3: CSGVLVNGYTF
DNA: TGCAGTGGTGTCTTGGTTAACGGCTACACCTTC

V: TRBV27
D: -
J: TRBJ2-1
size: -
CDR3: CASTPRGTAYNEQFF
DNA: TGTGCCAGCACCCCCCGTGGGACGGCCTACAATGAGCAGTTCTTC

V: TRBV4-3
D: TRBD1
J: TRBJ2-1
size: few
CDR3: CASSQDSGGTFNEQFF
DNA: TGCGCCAGCAGCCAAGACTCAGGGGGCACTTTCAATGAGCAGTTCTTC

V: TRBV18
D: -
J: TRBJ2-7
size: many
CDR3: CASSSEYEQYF
DNA: TGTGCCAGCTCAAGCGAATACGAGCAGTACTTC

V: TRBV5-1
D: -
J: TRBJ1-1
size: few
CDR3: CASCRTQNTEAFF
DNA: TGCGCCAGCTGTCGGACACAGAACACTGAAGCTTTCTTT

V: TRBV5-1
D: TRBD1
J: TRBJ2-1
size: few
CDR3: CASSLETGSHNEQFF
DNA: TGCGCCAGCAGCTTGGAGACAGGGAGCCACAATGAGCAGTTCTTC

V: TRBV10-3
D: -
J: TRBJ2-3
size: many
CDR3: CAISEPDLPADTQYF
DNA: TGTGCCATCAGTGAGCCGGACCTCCCAGCAGATACGCAGTATTTT

V: TRBV5-1
D: -
J: TRBJ2-5
size: few
CDR3: CASSLSAADQETQYF
DNA: TGCGCCAGCAGCTTGTCCGCGGCGGACCAAGAGACCCAGTACTTC

V: TRBV19
D: TRBD2
J: TRBJ2-3
size: -
CDR3: CASSKQTGGLTDTQYF
DNA: TGTGCCAGTAGTAAGCAGACGGGGGGACTCACAGATACGCAGTATTTT

V: TRBV15
D: -
J: TRBJ2-1
size: few
CDR3: CATSTSFSYNEQFF
DNA: TGTGCCACCAGCACGTCCTTCTCCTACAATGAGCAGTTCTTC

V: TRBV20-1
D: TRBD2
J: TRBJ2-7
size: -
CDR3: CSARRASGSYEQYF
DNA: TGCAGTGCTAGAAGGGCTAGCGGGAGTTACGAGCAGTACTTC

V: TRBV5-6
D: TRBD1
J: TRBJ2-2
size: -
CDR3: CASSTSGQGRTGELFF
DNA: TGTGCCAGCAGCACATCGGGACAGGGGAGAACCGGGGAGCTGTTTTTT

V: TRBV12-3/TRBV12-4
D: TRBD1
J: TRBJ1-4
size: -
CDR3: CASSRNTGGGNEKLFF
DNA: TGTGCCAGCAGTCGCAACACAGGGGGAGGTAATGAAAAACTGTTTTTT

V: TRBV29-1
D: -
J: TRBJ2-7
size: few
CDR3: CSVEEVNSYEQYF
DNA: TGCAGCGTTGAAGAGGTCAACTCCTACGAGCAGTACTTC